The 8 T cell receptor beta chains below were found in one sample sequenced in a study of cytomegalovirus exposure and HLA in healthy donors. Researchers ran the PCR with 60 Vbeta and 13 Jbeta primers. Sequencing was performed with immunoSEQ multiplex PCR; in TCRdb, only in-frame clones are kept and a portion is missing. Counted here are about 140,000 clones, roughly 80% occurring once; the ten biggest clones make up around 4.9%. Sequencing was performed on PBMCs. The receptors stem from a male donor in good health and CMV-seronegative.

The chain is built from TRBV27 and TRBJ1-2; 8 nucleotides match TRBD1. CDR1 MNHEY and CDR2 SMNVEV come from the germline V gene (reference sequence). J lost 5 bases, V lost 6 bases, and 8 bases had no gene match. The CDR3 contains 14 residues. CDR3 nucleotide sequence: TGTGCCAGCAGCCTTCGGCAGGGGGCATATGGCTACACCTTC. It codes for CASSLRQGAYGYTF.

The sample holds a few counts of this clone. V usage is TRBV5-4 and J usage is TRBJ1-4; 9 bases line up with TRBD1. V was clipped by 4 bases and J by 8 bases; unmatched bases: 6. Per the germline V gene, CDR1 is SGHNT and CDR2 is YYREEE (reference sequence). CDR3 length: 14 amino acids. The chain's CDR3 is CASSVGQGGEKLFF. CDR3 in DNA: TGTGCCAGCAGCGTGGGACAGGGTGGAGAAAAACTGTTTTTT.

The chain has TRBV4-3 and TRBJ1-2; no clear D. V lost 0 bases and J lost 8, with 10 bases in between. Germline values: CDR1 LGHNA, CDR2 YSLEER. The CDR3 contains 13 residues. Here the CDR3 DNA reads TGCGCCAGCAGCCAAGATCGCGGCGGGGGCTACACCTTC. This translates into CASSQDRGGGYTF.

V is TRBV30 and J is TRBJ2-2; D gene uncertain. V was pared by 2 bases and J by 10 bases, with 11 bases between. Per germline, CDR1 GTSNPN and CDR2 SVGIG (reference sequence). The CDR3 sequence is 12 residues long. The CDR3 DNA reads as TGTGCCTGGAGTTTGAGTGCGGCGGAGCTGTTTTTT. This translates into CAWSLSAAELFF.

The rearrangement links TRBV9 to TRBJ2-1, with D maybe TRBD1 (5 bases). V lost 0 bases and J 5 bases, leaving 12 bases between the germline ends. CDR3 length: 15 residues. CDR1 SGDLS and CDR2 YYNGEE come from the germline V gene. CDR3 in amino acids: CASSVGIWGDNEQFF. DNA of the CDR3: TGTGCCAGCAGCGTAGGGATATGGGGCGACAATGAGCAGTTCTTC.

The CDR3: CASSPFAGGRDTEAFF. The CDR3 DNA reads as TGTGCCAGCTCACCTTTCGCCGGGGGTAGGGACACTGAAGCTTTCTTT. The rearrangement joins TRBV18 to TRBJ1-1; TRBD1 might be the D (5 bases). Germline V gene lookup returns CDR1 KGHSH and CDR2 LQKENI. V lost 3 bases and J 3 bases, leaving 17 bases between the germline ends. The CDR3 has 16 amino acids. Complete variable domain (other parts from reference TRBV18 and TRBJ1-1): NAGVMQNPRHLVRRRGQEARLRCSPMKGHSHVYWYRQLPEEGLKFMVYLQKENIIDESGMPKERFSAEFPKEGPSILRIQQVVRGDSAAYFCASSPFAGGRDTEAFFGQGTRLTVV.

J is TRBJ2-7 and V is TRBV6-6, with 7 bases identical to TRBD1. J was trimmed by 2 bases and V by 4 bases; bases with no gene match: 11. Per germline, CDR1 MNHNY and CDR2 SVGAGI (reference sequence). This CDR3 has 16 residues. The CDR3 reads CASSSRAGTATYEQYF. CDR3 DNA: TGTGCCAGCAGTTCTCGGGCCGGGACAGCTACCTACGAGCAGTACTTC.

The chain employs TRBV19 and TRBJ1-2; 7 nucleotides align to TRBD1. The CDR3 runs to 13 residues. Germline assignment: CDR1 LNHDA and CDR2 SQIVND (reference sequence). Germline trimming cut 7 bases from V and 7 bases from J; bases unmatched to any gene: 9. The CDR3 reads CASTDRDGGGYTF. The CDR3 nucleotides read TGTGCCAGTACAGACAGGGACGGGGGTGGCTACACCTTC.